This paragraph reports one TCR beta chain. The entry originates in a study of T cells after somatic rescue of genetic block. Germline CDR1 MNHEY, CDR2 SMNVEV (reference sequence). The CDR3 covers 14 residues. Trimming left V 3 bases short and J 2 bases short, with 9 bases between. The repertoire was sequenced with immunoSEQ multiplex PCR; TCRdb's copy has only in-frame clones and lacks some. The table records 45,000 to 55,000 clones, roughly 96% of them present only once. The rearrangement joins TRBV27 to TRBJ2-3; possible D gene TRBD1, 5 bases. The material sequenced was peripheral blood mononuclear cells (PBMCs). This clonotype originated in a child younger than two. The CDR3 loop reads CASSFRQLTDTQYF. In nucleotides, the CDR3 is TGTGCCAGCAGTTTCCGACAGCTCACAGATACGCAGTATTTT.